A single sample gave rise to the 27 T cell receptor beta chains below, sequenced in a study of OX40 agonist ivuxolimab in advanced cancers. Produced via immunoSEQ multiplex PCR; TCRdb's table is partial and in-frame only. Of just over 80,000 clones in the sample, about nine tenths are singletons; the top ten hold roughly 0.32%. The sequencing here drew on CD4+ or CD8+ T cells sorted from blood, taken in a trial of the OX40 agonist ivuxolimab. Every receptor here comes from an adult with an advanced solid tumor such as melanoma, head and neck, liver or kidney cancer.

V gene TRBV6-4 combines with J gene TRBJ2-1; 10 bases align to TRBD1. Germline assignment: CDR1 MRHNA and CDR2 SNTAGT. The CDR3 length is 15 residues. The junction had 3 bases not matched to a gene; V was cut back by 5 bases and J by 2 bases. CDR3 nucleotides: TGTGCCAGCAGTCCCGGGACAGGGGCCTACAATGAGCAGTTCTTC. Protein product: CASSPGTGAYNEQFF.

The rearrangement joins TRBV5-4 to TRBJ2-3, with unresolved D. CDR3 size: 13 residues. V gave up 4 bases and J gave up 1 base, with 7 bases separating them. Germline V gene data show CDR1 as SGHNT and CDR2 as YYREEE (reference sequence). The chain's CDR3 is CASSRIGTDTQYF. CDR3 nucleotide sequence: TGTGCCAGCAGCCGCATAGGCACAGATACGCAGTATTTT.

The genes are TRBV6-6 and TRBJ1-1; no firm D call. With 2 bases removed from V and 3 bases from J, the gap between germline ends came to 13 bases. Germline V gives CDR1 MNHNY, CDR2 SVGAGI (reference sequence). CDR3 size: 15 residues. This CDR3 reads CASSYEPRRHTEAFF. The CDR3 DNA reads TGTGCCAGCAGTTACGAACCGCGGAGGCACACTGAAGCTTTCTTT.

The J gene is TRBJ1-4, the V gene TRBV7-2, with 10 bases identical to TRBD1. Per the germline V gene, CDR1 is SGHTA and CDR2 is FQGNSA. V was pared by 6 bases and J by 7 bases, with 5 bases of the junction left unmatched. The CDR3 length is 14 residues. The CDR3 DNA is TGTGCCAGCAGTCAGACAGGGGGCGGTGAAAAACTGTTTTTT. It specifies CASSQTGGGEKLFF. The full variable domain, its missing parts supplied by reference TRBV7-2 and TRBJ1-4, is GAGVSQSPSNKVTEKGKDVELRCDPISGHTALYWYRQSLGQGLEFLIYFQGNSAPDKSGLPSDRFSAERTGGSVSTLTIQRTQQEDSAVYLCASSQTGGGEKLFFGSGTQLSVL.

In its sample, this clone was seen a few times. The CDR3 nucleotides are TGCGCCAGCAGCGAACCGACTACCCCCCAGGCGACCCAGTACTTC. Translated: CASSEPTTPQATQYF. The genes are TRBV5-1 and TRBJ2-5; tentatively, D is TRBD2 (5 bases). With 4 bases removed from V and 7 bases from J, the gap between germline ends came to 20 bases. The CDR3 loop spans 15 amino acids. CDR1 is SGHRS and CDR2 is YFSETQ in the germline V gene.

This clone was seen a single time. This chain uses TRBV28 with TRBJ1-3; D perhaps matches TRBD1 (6 bases). The length of the CDR3 is 14 residues. Trimming took 3 bases from V and 2 from J, leaving 8 bases between them. Germline values: CDR1 MDHEN, CDR2 SYDVKM. The DNA for the CDR3 is TGTGCCAGCAGTTTTCGGGGGCCTGGAAACACCATATATTTT. Protein product: CASSFRGPGNTIYF.

The CDR3 sequence is CASSEQLAGGTDTQYF. The CDR3 DNA sequence: TGTGCCAGCAGTGAGCAACTAGCGGGGGGTACAGATACGCAGTATTTT. The chain is built from TRBV6-4 and TRBJ2-3, with 12 bases aligning to TRBD2. Germline V lookup: CDR1 MRHNA, CDR2 SNTAGT. The CDR3 length is 16 residues. V lost 3 bases to trimming and J lost 3 bases; unmatched junction nucleotides: 4.

The chain links TRBV6-6 to TRBJ1-1, with D perhaps matching TRBD1 (6 bases). Trimming took 4 bases from V and 2 from J, leaving 14 bases between them. The CDR3 length is 15 residues. Per the germline V gene, CDR1 is MNHNY and CDR2 is SVGAGI (reference sequence). This CDR3 reads CASSFGRGGNTEAFF. The CDR3 DNA follows: TGTGCCAGCAGTTTCGGTCGGGGGGGCAACACTGAAGCTTTCTTT.

The rearrangement uses TRBV2 and TRBJ2-1; D uncertain. The CDR3 length is 15 residues. Germline V gene data show CDR1 as SNHLY and CDR2 as FYNNEI. Trimming removed 5 bases at V and 6 bases at J, with 17 bases between. CDR3 amino acids: CASSNQSPAVNEQFF. As DNA, the CDR3 is TGTGCCAGCAGTAACCAGTCCCCGGCAGTCAATGAGCAGTTCTTC.

The chain joins TRBV5-1 to TRBJ2-3; 11 bases fit TRBD2. The germline CDR1 and CDR2 sequences are SGHRS and YFSETQ. The CDR3 covers 17 residues. Trimming took 0 bases from V and 1 from J; bases not matched to a gene: 4. The chain's CDR3 is CASSLALAGVGTDTQYF. DNA for the CDR3: TGCGCCAGCAGCTTGGCACTAGCGGGAGTCGGCACAGATACGCAGTATTTT.

The rearrangement links TRBV7-2 to TRBJ2-4, with D perhaps TRBD1 (6 bases). Trimming took 1 base from V and 8 from J, leaving 12 bases between them. The CDR3 totals 14 residues. Germline V gene data show CDR1 as SGHTA and CDR2 as FQGNSA. For the CDR3, the DNA is TGTGCCAGCAGCTTAGTTCCCAGGGGAGACATTCAGTACTTC. It specifies CASSLVPRGDIQYF.

The chain is built from TRBV11-1 and TRBJ2-2; D might be TRBD2 (6 bases). V lost 3 bases to trimming and J lost 5 bases, with 13 bases between them. The CDR3 totals 15 residues. The germline V gene has CDR1 SGHAT and CDR2 FQDESV (reference sequence). CDR3 loop: CASSFEGLRTGELFF. Written as DNA, the CDR3 is TGTGCCAGCAGCTTTGAGGGACTTCGAACCGGGGAGCTGTTTTTT.

This chain links TRBV7-2 with TRBJ1-1, with D tentatively TRBD1 (6 bases). This CDR3 is built from 13 residues. Germline CDR1 reads SGHTA; CDR2 reads FQGNSA. Trimming stripped 5 bases from V and 6 bases from J, with 13 bases between. The DNA for the CDR3 is TGTGCCAGCAGCGTCTCCAGGGGCGCTGAAGCTTTCTTT. It specifies CASSVSRGAEAFF.

The CDR3 DNA follows: TGTGCCAGCAGCTTCCGAGGTGGGTCAGGGGGCCGACTCGAGCAGTACTTC. This sequence encodes CASSFRGGSGGRLEQYF. The chain employs TRBV7-2 and TRBJ2-7; TRBD1 matches 8 bases. Per germline, CDR1 SGHTA and CDR2 FQGNSA. There are 17 residues in the CDR3. V gave up 3 bases and J gave up 6 bases; unmatched junction bases: 16.

The chain has TRBV7-2 and TRBJ2-3; D might be TRBD2 (5 bases). The CDR3 totals 15 residues. Per germline, CDR1 SGHTA and CDR2 FQGNSA. V lost 5 bases to trimming and J lost 3 bases, with 15 bases between them. This chain's CDR3 is CASSQLRVGTDTQYF. The DNA of the CDR3 is TGTGCCAGCAGCCAACTGAGGGTTGGAACAGATACGCAGTATTTT. The full variable domain, its missing parts supplied by reference TRBV7-2 and TRBJ2-3, is GAGVSQSPSNKVTEKGKDVELRCDPISGHTALYWYRQSLGQGLEFLIYFQGNSAPDKSGLPSDRFSAERTGGSVSTLTIQRTQQEDSAVYLCASSQLRVGTDTQYFGPGTRLTVL.

V gene TRBV6-6 combines with J gene TRBJ2-7; D call uncertain. V was shortened by 0 bases and J by 3 bases, with 9 bases between the two germline ends. The CDR3 is 14 residues long. Looked up from germline, CDR1 is MNHNY and CDR2 is SVGAGI (reference sequence). The CDR3 reads CASSYSGRNYEQYF. The CDR3 DNA reads as TGTGCCAGCAGTTACTCGGGCAGGAACTACGAGCAGTACTTC.

The gene calls are TRBV19 and TRBJ2-7, with 8 bases identical to TRBD1. The CDR3 extends over 12 amino acids. The V segment lost 9 bases and the J segment 3 bases; nucleotides outside the gene matches: 4. Per germline, CDR1 LNHDA and CDR2 SQIVND (reference sequence). CDR3 in DNA: TGTGCCAGCTCAGACAGGGGCTACGAGCAGTACTTC. Amino acid sequence: CASSDRGYEQYF.

This chain joins TRBV7-7 and TRBJ1-1, with a tentative D call TRBD1 (6 bases). Germline V CDR1 and CDR2: SSHAT, FNYEAQ (reference sequence). CDR3 size: 12 residues. The germline V and J ends were trimmed by 9 bases and 4 bases, with 12 bases remaining between them. This CDR3 reads CAREGDGTEAFF. The CDR3, as DNA: TGTGCCAGGGAGGGGGATGGCACTGAAGCTTTCTTT.

The CDR3 sequence: CAWSIGGNQPQHF. Here the CDR3 DNA reads TGTGCCTGGAGTATCGGGGGCAATCAGCCCCAGCATTTT. The chain is built from TRBV30 and TRBJ1-5; D is ambiguous. The CDR3 spans 13 residues. V was pared by 2 bases and J by 2 bases, with 7 bases between. The germline V gene encodes CDR1 GTSNPN and CDR2 SVGIG (reference sequence).

This chain links TRBV5-1 with TRBJ2-3, with 8 positions matching TRBD2. V was pared by 5 bases and J by 1 base, with 24 bases of the junction left unmatched. The CDR3 has 21 amino acids. CDR1 SGHRS and CDR2 YFSETQ come from the germline V gene. In DNA, the CDR3 is TGCGCCAGCAGGCACGGGTGGCCGGGAGGGCCGTCAAATAGGGGCACAGATACGCAGTATTTT. Residues: CASRHGWPGGPSNRGTDTQYF. Together with reference TRBV5-1 and TRBJ2-3, the CDR3 gives the full variable domain: KAGVTQTPRYLIKTRGQQVTLSCSPISGHRSVSWYQQTPGQGLQFLFEYFSETQRNKGNFPGRFSGRQFSNSRSEMNVSTLELGDSALYLCASRHGWPGGPSNRGTDTQYFGPGTRLTVL.

The chain uses TRBV27 and TRBJ2-3, with 7 bases aligning to TRBD2. V dropped 2 bases and J dropped 14; count of bases not matched to a gene: 10. CDR3 length: 13 residues. Germline assignment: CDR1 MNHEY and CDR2 SMNVEV (reference sequence). CDR3 sequence: CASSLEGRVKAYF. As DNA, the CDR3 is TGTGCCAGCAGTTTAGAGGGGAGGGTGAAGGCGTATTTT.

This clone has more than one count but fewer than ten. This chain links TRBV6-1 with TRBJ1-5, with D uncertain. From germline, CDR1 is MNHNS and CDR2 SASEGT. The CDR3 runs to 13 residues. Trimming left V 6 bases short and J 4 bases short, with 10 bases between. The CDR3: CASRREQNQPQHF. In nucleotides, the CDR3 is TGTGCCAGCAGAAGGGAACAGAATCAGCCCCAGCATTTT.

The rearrangement uses TRBV14 and TRBJ1-1, with D maybe TRBD1 (5 bases). The CDR3 is 13 amino acids. The ends were cut back, 2 bases at V and 6 bases at J, with 10 bases in the middle. In germline, CDR1 is SGHDN, CDR2 FVKESK. The CDR3 spells CASSQFRGSEAFF. The CDR3 nucleotides are TGTGCCAGCAGCCAATTTCGGGGGTCTGAAGCTTTCTTT.

This sequence joins TRBV10-2 and TRBJ1-3; D call uncertain. CDR1 WSHSY and CDR2 SAAADI come from the germline V gene. V lost 7 bases to trimming and J lost 4 bases, with 11 bases between them. CDR3 length: 13 amino acids. The CDR3 is CASTPPGGNTIYF. CDR3 sequence (DNA): TGCGCCAGCACCCCCCCCGGCGGAAACACCATATATTTT.

The chain has TRBV6-1 and TRBJ2-7, with 7 nucleotides matching TRBD1. CDR1 is MNHNS, CDR2 SASEGT, per germline. The CDR3 is 13 amino acids. This CDR3 reads CASSEDRGRSVNV. The CDR3, as DNA: TGTGCCAGCAGTGAAGACAGGGGACGGTCGGTAAACGTC.

The chain couples TRBV6-1 to TRBJ1-4; 12 bases are a match to TRBD1. Germline assignment: CDR1 MNHNS and CDR2 SASEGT. V dropped 4 bases and J dropped 7; count of bases not matched to a gene: 4. The CDR3 covers 15 residues. CDR3 sequence: CASSGDRGRREKLFF. For the CDR3, the DNA is TGTGCCAGCAGTGGGGACAGGGGGCGTCGTGAAAAACTGTTTTTT.

The chain links TRBV4-1 to TRBJ2-5; D is possibly TRBD1 or TRBD2 (5 bases each). The CDR3 runs 15 residues. V lost 2 bases, J lost 5 bases, and 15 bases lay in between. Germline V gene data show CDR1 as MGHRA and CDR2 as YSYEKL. CDR3 residues: CASSQWFWDRETQYF. The CDR3 bases are TGCGCCAGCAGCCAATGGTTCTGGGACCGCGAGACCCAGTACTTC.